This entry lists 24 T cell receptor beta chains sequenced from one sample in a study of OX40 agonist ivuxolimab in advanced cancers. Using immunoSEQ multiplex PCR, the repertoire was profiled, and TCRdb retains in-frame clones only, with some absent. This table holds roughly 73,000 clones, approximately 78% found once. Material: CD4+ or CD8+ T cells sorted from blood, obtained in a trial of the OX40 agonist ivuxolimab. The receptor source for this set is an adult with an advanced solid tumor such as melanoma, head and neck, liver or kidney cancer.

This clone was seen a single time. This rearrangement joins TRBV5-1 to TRBJ2-7; 8 bases are shared with TRBD1. Trimming at V came to 5 bases and at J to 0 bases, leaving 22 bases not matched to a gene. This CDR3 has 20 residues. The germline V gene has CDR1 SGHRS and CDR2 YFSETQ. DNA of the CDR3: TGCGCCAGCAGGGGACAGGACGTTTTCCAATCTGTTTCTGGCTCCTACGAGCAGTACTTC. It encodes CASRGQDVFQSVSGSYEQYF.

This rearrangement joins TRBV5-4 to TRBJ2-7; D possibly matches TRBD1 or TRBD2 (6 bases each). The CDR3 has 13 residues. Trimming stripped 0 bases from V and 7 bases from J, with 11 bases between. Germline V gives CDR1 SGHNT, CDR2 YYREEE (reference sequence). CDR3 residues: CASSLETGREQYF. In DNA, the CDR3 is TGTGCCAGCAGCTTGGAAACAGGGAGGGAGCAGTACTTC.

The chain uses TRBV5-1 and TRBJ2-7; no clear D. The CDR3 sequence is 12 residues long. Trimming shortened V by 4 bases and J by 5 bases, and 10 bases separated the two germline ends. Germline V gene data show CDR1 as SGHRS and CDR2 as YFSETQ. The CDR3 reads CASSHPGNEQYF. The CDR3, as DNA: TGCGCCAGCAGCCATCCAGGCAACGAGCAGTACTTC.

This clone was seen a handful of times. This chain uses TRBV10-2 with TRBJ1-6; D unresolved. CDR1 is WSHSY and CDR2 is SAAADI in the germline V gene. CDR3 length equals 15 residues. V dropped 6 bases and J dropped 8 bases, with 17 bases sitting between them. CDR3 DNA: TGCGCCAGCAGGGAGAGGAGGTTACGGGATTCACCCCTCCACTTT. Translation: CASRERRLRDSPLHF.

The chain carries TRBV6-1 and TRBJ2-7, with D perhaps TRBD2 (5 bases). V gave up 4 bases and J gave up 2 bases, with 12 bases separating them. The length of the CDR3 is 14 residues. Germline assignment: CDR1 MNHNS and CDR2 SASEGT. This CDR3 reads CASSAADSAYEQYF. CDR3 nucleotides: TGTGCCAGCAGTGCTGCGGACTCAGCCTACGAGCAGTACTTC.

The chain uses TRBV27 and TRBJ2-6; D is undetermined. The CDR3 length is 14 residues. Germline-derived CDR1 and CDR2 are MNHEY and SMNVEV (reference sequence). V was shortened by 3 bases and J by 1 base, with 4 bases between the two germline ends. The CDR3 nucleotides are TGTGCCAGCAGTTTGCGGTCTGGGGCCAACGTCCTGACTTTC. Protein sequence: CASSLRSGANVLTF.

The chain combines TRBV5-1 with TRBJ1-5; possibly TRBD1 for D (5 bases). V was cut by 5 bases and J by 6 bases, with 18 bases left in between. Germline V lookup: CDR1 SGHRS, CDR2 YFSETQ. The CDR3 sequence is 15 residues long. This CDR3 is CASSRGGEGIQPQHF. The CDR3 region has the DNA TGCGCCAGCAGTCGGGGAGGGGAAGGAATTCAGCCCCAGCATTTT.

This clone was counted only a few times. The chain combines TRBV6-1 with TRBJ1-1; D call uncertain. The CDR3 runs to 11 residues. The germline CDR1 and CDR2 sequences are MNHNS and SASEGT. Trimming pared 11 bases from V and 1 base from J, leaving 8 bases between. The CDR3: CASLWNTEAFF. Written as DNA, the CDR3 is TGTGCCTCCCTGTGGAACACTGAAGCTTTCTTT.

V and J are TRBV19 and TRBJ1-2; tentative D call: TRBD1 (5 bases). Germline assignment: CDR1 LNHDA and CDR2 SQIVND (reference sequence). V was cut by 4 bases and J by 4 bases, with 22 bases left in between. This CDR3 has 17 residues. CDR3 nucleotides: TGTGCCAGTAGTAAGGACGGGACGCCATCACACCTCTATGGCTACACCTTC. Protein product: CASSKDGTPSHLYGYTF.

The J gene is TRBJ2-3, the V gene TRBV18; the D is unclear. Trimming took 8 bases from V and 1 from J, leaving 4 bases between them. This CDR3 is built from 11 residues. Germline V gives CDR1 KGHSH, CDR2 LQKENI. This CDR3 reads CASQRTDTQYF. CDR3 DNA: TGTGCCAGCCAGCGCACAGATACGCAGTATTTT.

This chain links TRBV5-1 with TRBJ2-6; no clear D gene. The V gene lost 1 base and the J gene lost 0 bases, with 5 bases spanning the gap. CDR1 and CDR2 from the germline V gene are SGHRS and YFSETQ. This CDR3 comprises 15 residues. In DNA, the CDR3 is TGCGCCAGCAGCTTGACTAACTCTGGGGCCAACGTCCTGACTTTC. Protein product: CASSLTNSGANVLTF.

The chain is built from TRBV12-5 and TRBJ2-3; D may correspond to TRBD1 or TRBD2 (5 bases each). The V end lost 0 bases, the J end lost 2 bases, and 12 bases lay between the germline ends. Germline CDR1 reads LGHNT; CDR2 reads FRNRAP. CDR3 length: 16 amino acids. CDR3 in amino acids: CASGLVVRGDTDTQYF. CDR3 DNA: TGTGCTAGTGGTTTGGTAGTTCGGGGCGACACAGATACGCAGTATTTT. Full variable domain (rest looked up from reference TRBV12-5 and TRBJ2-3): DARVTQTPRHKVTEMGQEVTMRCQPILGHNTVFWYRQTMMQGLELLAYFRNRAPLDDSGMPKDRFSAEMPDATLATLKIQPSEPRDSAVYFCASGLVVRGDTDTQYFGPGTRLTVL.

The chain combines TRBV4-1 with TRBJ1-2; 11 positions match TRBD1. V was clipped by 0 bases and J by 3 bases; unmatched bases: 6. The germline V gene has CDR1 MGHRA and CDR2 YSYEKL. This CDR3 has 17 residues. The CDR3 spells CASSQDSGQGADYGYTF. In DNA form, the CDR3 reads TGCGCCAGCAGCCAAGACTCCGGACAGGGGGCGGACTATGGCTACACCTTC.

V usage is TRBV27 and J usage is TRBJ2-7; D gene ambiguous. Germline V gives CDR1 MNHEY, CDR2 SMNVEV (reference sequence). Trimming removed 4 bases from V and 3 bases from J, with 13 bases in between. The length of the CDR3 is 14 residues. The DNA for the CDR3 is TGTGCCAGCAGTTCCCCTCCCGCCCTCTACGAGCAGTACTTC. This codes for CASSSPPALYEQYF.

This rearrangement joins TRBV28 to TRBJ1-4; no reliable D call. CDR1 MDHEN and CDR2 SYDVKM come from the germline V gene. V shed 6 bases and J shed 12 bases, with 14 bases lying between them. This CDR3 is 12 amino acids long. This CDR3 reads CASSDGFTELFF. The CDR3 region has the DNA TGTGCCAGCAGCGACGGTTTTACAGAACTGTTTTTT.

This clone was seen only a few times. The V call is TRBV11-2, the J call TRBJ1-1; D not certain. V dropped 5 bases and J dropped 5 bases, with 6 bases sitting between them. Germline CDR1 reads SGHAT; CDR2 reads FQNNGV. The CDR3 extends over 11 amino acids. CDR3 sequence: CASSASTEAFF. The CDR3 bases are TGTGCCAGCAGCGCGTCAACTGAAGCTTTCTTT.

This chain connects TRBV4-1 to TRBJ1-5, with D unclear. Trimming took off 0 bases at V and 11 bases at J, with 5 bases between the two ends. The CDR3 loop spans 11 amino acids. Germline assignment: CDR1 MGHRA and CDR2 YSYEKL. The CDR3 DNA follows: TGCGCCAGCAGCCAAGAGGGGACCCAGCATTTT. Its translation is CASSQEGTQHF.

By share, this clone ranks as medium-sized. The chain joins TRBV6-1 to TRBJ1-6; 8 nucleotides align to TRBD1. CDR1 is MNHNS, CDR2 SASEGT, per germline. CDR3 size: 16 residues. Trimming took 4 bases from V and 6 from J; bases not matched to a gene: 8. CDR3 DNA sequence: TGTGCCAGCAGTGGGGGCCGGGACAGGTCTAATTCACCCCTCCACTTT. It is translated as CASSGGRDRSNSPLHF.

The chain couples TRBV7-9 to TRBJ2-7; D uncertain. Germline V gene lookup returns CDR1 SEHNR and CDR2 FQNEAQ (reference sequence). V was cut by 5 bases and J by 5 bases, with 19 bases left in between. The CDR3 is made up of 15 amino acids. CDR3 sequence reads: CASSPDLGQTHEQYF. The CDR3, as DNA: TGTGCCAGCAGCCCCGATCTGGGCCAGACCCACGAGCAGTACTTC.

The CDR3 is CAISEGGRRAYEQYF. In DNA form, the CDR3 reads TGTGCCATCAGTGAGGGTGGCAGGAGGGCCTACGAGCAGTACTTC. The chain employs TRBV10-3 and TRBJ2-7; tentatively, D is TRBD2 (6 bases). The CDR3 has 15 amino acids. Germline V gene sequence: CDR1 ENHRY, CDR2 SYGVKD. Trimming took off 2 bases at V and 2 bases at J, with 13 bases between the two ends.

This chain uses TRBV4-1 with TRBJ1-2; D is uncertain. Germline loops: CDR1 MGHRA, CDR2 YSYEKL. Trimming took 0 bases from V and 1 from J, leaving 12 bases between them. This CDR3 spans 16 amino acids. The chain's CDR3 is CASSQDSGGNNYGYTF. The CDR3 DNA follows: TGCGCCAGCAGCCAAGACAGTGGCGGCAATAACTATGGCTACACCTTC.

The chain is built from TRBV5-5 and TRBJ2-3, with TRBD2 matching 7 bases. This CDR3 contains 14 residues. After removal of 2 bases from V and 4 bases from J, the junction contained 4 bases not matched to a gene. Germline V lookup: CDR1 SGHKS, CDR2 YYEKEE (reference sequence). The chain's CDR3 is CASSLAGTPDTQYF. DNA of the CDR3: TGTGCCAGCAGCTTAGCGGGGACCCCAGATACGCAGTATTTT.

The chain joins TRBV2 to TRBJ2-3; tentative D call: TRBD1 (5 bases). The CDR3 covers 14 residues. Per germline, CDR1 SNHLY and CDR2 FYNNEI. The V end was cut by 6 bases, the J end by 4 bases, with 14 bases between. The CDR3 reads CASRAGSGPDTQYF. Written as DNA, the CDR3 is TGTGCCAGCAGGGCAGGGTCGGGCCCAGATACGCAGTATTTT.

J is TRBJ1-4 and V is TRBV5-1; TRBD1 matches 12 bases. CDR3 length: 17 residues. The V and J ends lost 3 bases and 3 bases, in that order; junction bases with no gene match: 6. CDR1 SGHRS and CDR2 YFSETQ come from the germline V gene. The CDR3 sequence is CASSSGTGGAANEKLFF. The CDR3 coding sequence is TGCGCCAGCAGCTCAGGGACAGGGGGCGCAGCTAATGAAAAACTGTTTTTT.